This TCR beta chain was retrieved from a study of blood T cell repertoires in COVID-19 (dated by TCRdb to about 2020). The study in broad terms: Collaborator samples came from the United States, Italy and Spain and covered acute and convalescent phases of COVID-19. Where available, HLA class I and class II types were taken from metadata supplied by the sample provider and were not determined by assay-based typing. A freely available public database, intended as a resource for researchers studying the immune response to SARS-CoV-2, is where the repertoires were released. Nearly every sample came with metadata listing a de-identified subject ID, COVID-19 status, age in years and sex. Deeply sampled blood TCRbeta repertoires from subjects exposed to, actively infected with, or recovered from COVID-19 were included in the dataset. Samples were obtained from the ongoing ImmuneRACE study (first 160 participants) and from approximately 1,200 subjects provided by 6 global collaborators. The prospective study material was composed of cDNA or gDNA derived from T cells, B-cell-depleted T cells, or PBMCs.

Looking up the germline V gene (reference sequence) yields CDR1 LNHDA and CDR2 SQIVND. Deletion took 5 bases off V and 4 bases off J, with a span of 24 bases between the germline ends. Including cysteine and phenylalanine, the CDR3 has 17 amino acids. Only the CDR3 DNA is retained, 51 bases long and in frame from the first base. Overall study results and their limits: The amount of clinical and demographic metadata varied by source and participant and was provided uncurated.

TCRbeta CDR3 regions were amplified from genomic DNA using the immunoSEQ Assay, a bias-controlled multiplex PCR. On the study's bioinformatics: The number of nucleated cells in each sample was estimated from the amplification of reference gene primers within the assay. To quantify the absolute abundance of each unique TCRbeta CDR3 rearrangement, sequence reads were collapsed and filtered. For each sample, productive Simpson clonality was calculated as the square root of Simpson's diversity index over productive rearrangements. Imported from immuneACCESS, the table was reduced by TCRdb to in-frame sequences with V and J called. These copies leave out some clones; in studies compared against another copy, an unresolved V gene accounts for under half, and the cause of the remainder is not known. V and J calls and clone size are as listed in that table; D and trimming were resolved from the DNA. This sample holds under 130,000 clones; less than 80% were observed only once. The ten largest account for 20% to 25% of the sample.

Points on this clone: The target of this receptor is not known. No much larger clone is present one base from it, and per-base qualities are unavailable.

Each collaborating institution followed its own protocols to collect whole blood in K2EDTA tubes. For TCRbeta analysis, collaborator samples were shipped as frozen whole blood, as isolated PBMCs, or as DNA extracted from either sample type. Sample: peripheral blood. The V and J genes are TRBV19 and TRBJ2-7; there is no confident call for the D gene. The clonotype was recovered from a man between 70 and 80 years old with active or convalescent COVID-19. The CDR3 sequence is CASSLTHDTPINYEQYF. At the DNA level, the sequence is TGTGCCAGTAGTCTGACCCATGACACTCCAATCAATTACGAGCAGTACTTC.